The entry below describes one TCR beta chain. This CDR3 has 11 amino acids. The germline CDR1 and CDR2 sequences are MGHDK and SYGVNS. The data were taken from a study of memory CD4+ T cells and cytomegalovirus serostatus. TCRdb keeps only in-frame clones here, not all; method: immunoSEQ multiplex PCR. The data hold 70,000 to 95,000 clones, with approximately 80% observed a single time. The sort gate was single viable CD3+CD4+CD8-CD45RO+ cells for memory CD4+ T cells. J is TRBJ2-5 and V is TRBV25-1; D is unclear. The DNA end is more similar to TRBJ2-7, so the J call may be wrong. What was sequenced was memory CD4+ T cells from blood. This TCR derives from an adult in good health and CMV-seronegative. In DNA, the CDR3 is TGTGCCAGCAGTCCCCACTACGAGCAGTACTTC. Its translation: CASSPHYEQYF.